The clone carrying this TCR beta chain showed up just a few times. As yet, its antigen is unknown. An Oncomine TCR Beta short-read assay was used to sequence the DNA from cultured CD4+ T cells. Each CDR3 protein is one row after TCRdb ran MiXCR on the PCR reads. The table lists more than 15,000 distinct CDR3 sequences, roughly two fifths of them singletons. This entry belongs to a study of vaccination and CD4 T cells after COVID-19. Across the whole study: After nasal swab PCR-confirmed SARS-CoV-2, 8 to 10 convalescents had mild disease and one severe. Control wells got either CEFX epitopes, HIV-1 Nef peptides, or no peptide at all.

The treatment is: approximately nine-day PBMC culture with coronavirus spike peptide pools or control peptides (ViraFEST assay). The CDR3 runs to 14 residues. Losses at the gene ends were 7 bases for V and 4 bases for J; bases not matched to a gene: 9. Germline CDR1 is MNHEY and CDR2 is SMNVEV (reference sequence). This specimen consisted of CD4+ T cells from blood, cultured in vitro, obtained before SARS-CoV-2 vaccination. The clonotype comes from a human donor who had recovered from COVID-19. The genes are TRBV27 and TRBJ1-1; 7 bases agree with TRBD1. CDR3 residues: CASTQRQGFTEAFF. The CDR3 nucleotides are TGTGCCAGCACCCAAAGACAGGGTTTCACTGAAGCTTTCTTT.